This entry lists 10 T cell receptor beta chains sequenced from one sample in a study of prognosis after radiotherapy for stage I lung cancer. The authors amplified TCR beta CDR3 from genomic DNA using two-round multiplex PCR. Individual primers that were specific to each TRBV and TRBJ gene served in first-round PCR. One entry per CDR3 protein results from TCRdb running MiXCR on the multiplex PCR reads. The table shows 50,000 to 75,000 distinct CDR3 sequences, with around 27% occurring only once. Sequenced material: PBMCs, taken before or after stereotactic body radiation therapy (not recorded which). These TCRs come from a donor at least 50 years old with non-small cell lung cancer.

Note on this clonotype: A far larger clone is one base from this, pointing to a likely read error. CDR3 DNA sequence: TGTGCCATCAGTTACTACCGGGATCGGGATGGCTACACCTTC. It yields the protein CAISYYRDRDGYTF. The J gene is TRBJ1-2, the V gene TRBV10-3, with D unclear. Trimming took 5 bases from V and 6 from J, leaving 16 bases between them. CDR3 length: 14 amino acids. The V gene's germline CDR1 is ENHRY and CDR2 SYGVKD.

In this sample, this clonotype turned up many times. The rearrangement uses TRBV5-1 and TRBJ1-2; no firm D call. Trimming pared 4 bases from V and 0 bases from J, leaving 7 bases between. The CDR3 totals 13 residues. Germline CDR1 is SGHRS and CDR2 is YFSETQ. This chain's CDR3 is CASSIEANYGYTF. The CDR3 DNA follows: TGCGCCAGCAGCATCGAAGCTAACTATGGCTACACCTTC.

The chain recombines TRBV5-4 with TRBJ1-2; D possibly corresponds to TRBD1 (5 bases). Germline V gene sequence: CDR1 SGHNT, CDR2 YYREEE (reference sequence). This CDR3 is built from 12 residues. V lost 8 bases and J lost 5, with 13 bases in between. As DNA, the CDR3 is TGTGCCAGTTCTCGACAGCCTTATGGCTACACCTTC. Translating gives CASSRQPYGYTF.

In its sample, this clonotype was seen many times. J is TRBJ1-1 and V is TRBV6-1; D is perhaps TRBD1 (5 bases). The V and J ends lost 3 bases and 0 bases respectively, with 5 bases between them. Germline V gene data show CDR1 as MNHNS and CDR2 as SASEGT. The CDR3 extends over 13 amino acids. The CDR3 here is CASSDRVNTEAFF. In DNA form, the CDR3 reads TGTGCCAGCAGTGACAGGGTGAACACTGAAGCTTTCTTT.

As for this clonotype: Its ends do not fully match the called genes, so a read error is possible. V is TRBV7-9 and J is TRBJ1-2; D is unresolved. This CDR3 is 13 amino acids long. The germline V gene encodes CDR1 SEHNR and CDR2 FQNEAQ (reference sequence). The CDR3 nucleotides are TGTGCCGGCAGCTTAGAAGGTTCGGACGGCTACACCTTC. This codes for CAGSLEGSDGYTF.

With respect to this clonotype: This likely stems from a read error, as it lies one base from a far larger clone. CDR3: CASMRETQYF. In DNA form, the CDR3 reads TGTGCCAGCATGAGAGAGACCCAGTACTTC. The chain links TRBV6-2 or TRBV6-3 to TRBJ2-5, with unresolved D. Trimming pared 7 bases from V and 4 bases from J, leaving 4 bases between. Germline CDR1 and CDR2: MNHEY and SVGEGT. CDR3 length equals 10 residues.

This clonotype was seen at least ten times. The J gene is TRBJ1-1, the V gene TRBV5-1; weak D call: TRBD1 (5 bases). With 0 bases removed from V and 4 bases from J, the gap between germline ends came to 13 bases. CDR1 and CDR2 from the germline V gene are SGHRS and YFSETQ. The CDR3 has 15 amino acids. Written as DNA, the CDR3 is TGCGCCAGCAGCTTGGGGTCGGGGCGCGGCACTGAAGCTTTCTTT. Translating gives CASSLGSGRGTEAFF.

This clonotype was seen only once. Since a far larger clone is one base different, this is likely a read error. The rearrangement links TRBV6-8 to TRBJ1-5, with D possibly TRBD1 on 6 matching bases. The CDR3 totals 17 residues. Germline V gene data show CDR1 as MNHGY and CDR2 as SAAAGT. V dropped 6 bases and J dropped 5 bases, with 23 bases sitting between them. The CDR3: CASREAWGHSGDQPQHF. CDR3 coding DNA: TGTGCCAGCAGAGAAGCTTGGGGACATTCTGGGGATCAGCCCCAGCATTTT.

Ten or more counts support this clonotype. V gene TRBV9 combines with J gene TRBJ2-1; 7 bases line up with TRBD1. V lost 0 bases and J lost 0; bases outside the gene matches: 0. The CDR3 runs 15 residues. Germline assignment: CDR1 SGDLS and CDR2 YYNGEE. CDR3 bases: TGTGCCAGCAGCGTAGACAGGGGCTCCTACAATGAGCAGTTCTTC. This encodes CASSVDRGSYNEQFF. The variable domain in full, completed from reference TRBV9 and TRBJ2-1, reads DSGVTQTPKHLITATGQRVTLRCSPRSGDLSVYWYQQSLDQGLQFLIQYYNGEERAKGNILERFSAQQFPDLHSELNLSSLELGDSALYFCASSVDRGSYNEQFFGPGTRLTVL.

The table lists this clonotype with many counts. This chain uses TRBV24-1 with TRBJ2-3, with 7 positions matching TRBD1. The CDR3 length is 18 residues. Germline V CDR1 and CDR2: KGHDR, SFDVKD. After removal of 4 bases from V and 6 bases from J, the junction contained 18 bases not matched to a gene. The CDR3 DNA reads TGTGCCACCAGTGACTATGGGACAGTAGGGGACCGTAAGGATACGCAGTATTTT. Translation gives CATSDYGTVGDRKDTQYF.